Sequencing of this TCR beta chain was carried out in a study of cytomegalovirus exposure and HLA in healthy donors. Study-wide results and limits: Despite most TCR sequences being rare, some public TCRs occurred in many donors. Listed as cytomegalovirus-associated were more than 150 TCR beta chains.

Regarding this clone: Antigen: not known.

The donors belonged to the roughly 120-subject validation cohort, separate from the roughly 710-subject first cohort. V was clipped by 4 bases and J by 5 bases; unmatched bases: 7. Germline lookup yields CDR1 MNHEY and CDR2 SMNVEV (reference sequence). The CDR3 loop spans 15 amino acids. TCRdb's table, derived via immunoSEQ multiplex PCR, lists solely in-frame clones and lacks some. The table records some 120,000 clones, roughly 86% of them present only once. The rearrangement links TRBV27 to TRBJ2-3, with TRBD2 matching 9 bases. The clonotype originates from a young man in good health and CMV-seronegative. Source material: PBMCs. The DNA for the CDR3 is TGTGCCAGCAGTTCGGGCGGGGGGGGAGGAGATACGCAGTATTTT. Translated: CASSSGGGGGDTQYF.